Below are 24 T cell receptor beta chains sequenced from a single sample in a study of OX40 agonist ivuxolimab in advanced cancers. Libraries were constructed by the immunoSEQ multiplex PCR assay. TCRdb limited this immuneACCESS table to in-frame rearrangements with V and J called. A share of clones is missing; checked studies link under half to unresolved V genes, and the rest is unexplained. The sample has tens of thousands of clones on record, roughly nine tenths of them singletons. The ten largest clones add up to around 1.8% of the sample. The sequencing used CD4+ or CD8+ T cells sorted from blood, collected in a trial of the OX40 agonist ivuxolimab. These receptors originate from an adult with an advanced solid tumor such as melanoma, head and neck, liver or kidney cancer.

V and J are TRBV7-6 and TRBJ2-1; 14 nucleotides match TRBD2. This CDR3 has 19 residues. The V and J ends lost 5 bases and 0 bases, in that order; junction bases with no gene match: 9. Germline V gene sequence: CDR1 SGHVS, CDR2 FNYEAQ. The CDR3 sequence: CASSSYGTSGGGSYNEQFF. CDR3 sequence (DNA): TGTGCCAGCAGCAGCTACGGGACTAGCGGGGGAGGCTCCTACAATGAGCAGTTCTTC.

The rearrangement uses TRBV30 and TRBJ1-1; D is possibly TRBD1 (5 bases). Per germline, CDR1 GTSNPN and CDR2 SVGIG (reference sequence). Trimming took off 3 bases at V and 7 bases at J, with 15 bases between the two ends. The CDR3 is 13 residues long. CDR3 in DNA: TGTGCCTGGAGCCCATCCCGGGACGGTGAAGCTTTCTTT. Its protein is CAWSPSRDGEAFF. Based on the CDR3 plus reference TRBV30 and TRBJ1-1, the full variable domain is SQTIHQWPATLVQPVGSPLSLECTVEGTSNPNLYWYRQAAGRGLQLLFYSVGIGQISSEVPQNLSASRPQDRQFILSSKKLLLSDSGFYLCAWSPSRDGEAFFGQGTRLTVV.

The chain joins TRBV30 to TRBJ2-5, with 10 bases that match TRBD2. Germline CDR1 GTSNPN, CDR2 SVGIG (reference sequence). The CDR3 extends over 13 amino acids. The ends lost 4 bases at V and 5 bases at J; junction bases unmatched: 4. The CDR3 loop reads CAWKNSGGETQYF. CDR3 bases: TGTGCCTGGAAAAATAGCGGGGGGGAGACCCAGTACTTC.

In its sample, this clone was seen once. The chain uses TRBV7-9 and TRBJ1-1, with D unresolved. Germline lookup yields CDR1 SEHNR and CDR2 FQNEAQ (reference sequence). The CDR3 consists of 14 residues. V was clipped by 3 bases and J by 1 base, with 9 bases between them. In nucleotides, the CDR3 is TGTGCCAGCAGCTTGGGCCACTCGAACACTGAAGCTTTCTTT. Amino acid sequence: CASSLGHSNTEAFF.

This clone is a singleton in its sample. The V gene is TRBV9, the J gene TRBJ1-4; D gene ambiguous. Germline V gene sequence: CDR1 SGDLS, CDR2 YYNGEE. The CDR3 consists of 14 residues. Trimming removed 2 bases from V and 4 bases from J, with 9 bases in between. In DNA, the CDR3 is TGTGCCAGCAGCGTGGACGAGAATAATGAAAAACTGTTTTTT. Protein product: CASSVDENNEKLFF.

For the CDR3, the DNA is TGTGCTAGTGGTTATTTGAACACCGGGGAGCTGTTTTTT. It codes for CASGYLNTGELFF. The V and J genes are TRBV12-5 and TRBJ2-2; D call uncertain. Germline-derived CDR1 and CDR2 are LGHNT and FRNRAP. With 4 bases removed from V and 1 base from J, the gap between germline ends came to 4 bases. The CDR3 runs to 13 residues.

The V call is TRBV28, the J call TRBJ2-7; 12 bases are a match to TRBD1. Losses at the gene ends were 3 bases for V and 9 bases for J; bases not matched to a gene: 3. Germline V gene sequence: CDR1 MDHEN, CDR2 SYDVKM. The CDR3 length is 13 residues. The CDR3 sequence is CASSLGQGAWQYF. The CDR3 DNA is TGTGCCAGCAGTTTGGGACAGGGGGCATGGCAGTACTTC.

V and J are TRBV28 and TRBJ2-1; D is uncertain. The CDR3 consists of 13 residues. Germline V gives CDR1 MDHEN, CDR2 SYDVKM. The germline V and J ends were trimmed by 2 bases and 11 bases, with 13 bases remaining between them. Here the CDR3 DNA reads TGTGCCAGCAGTTTAGTTTTTGAAGGAAAGCAGTTCTTC. Its translation is CASSLVFEGKQFF.

This chain joins TRBV18 and TRBJ2-5, with D perhaps matching TRBD1 (5 bases). Germline V gene data show CDR1 as KGHSH and CDR2 as LQKENI. There are 16 residues in the CDR3. Trimming cost V 6 bases and J 5 bases, with 22 bases left between them. The CDR3 bases are TGTGCCAGCTCCCTAAACGAAGGGGTGACTTTGGAGACCCAGTACTTC. Protein: CASSLNEGVTLETQYF.

V usage is TRBV7-9 and J usage is TRBJ1-2; 9 bases map to TRBD1. V lost 5 bases and J lost 5; bases outside the gene matches: 6. Looked up from germline, CDR1 is SEHNR and CDR2 is FQNEAQ (reference sequence). This CDR3 contains 14 residues. CDR3 in DNA: TGTGCCAGCAGCGCCCGGGACAGGGATTATGGCTACACCTTC. It translates to CASSARDRDYGYTF.

The chain has TRBV30 and TRBJ1-3; D remains ambiguous. CDR1 and CDR2 from the germline V gene are GTSNPN and SVGIG (reference sequence). V gave up 4 bases and J gave up 9 bases, with 19 bases separating them. The CDR3 consists of 14 residues. The CDR3 DNA is TGTGCCTGGACCAAGACCACCCCCGAATCCACCATATATTTT. This encodes CAWTKTTPESTIYF.

This clone has only one observation. The chain recombines TRBV7-2 with TRBJ1-2, with 8 bases lining up with TRBD1. The V gene end was trimmed by 2 bases and the J gene end by 8 bases; junction bases not matched to a gene: 10. Germline-derived CDR1 and CDR2 are SGHTA and FQGNSA. The CDR3 contains 15 residues. The CDR3 region is CASSLMTGELGGYTF. The DNA for the CDR3 is TGTGCCAGCAGCTTAATGACAGGGGAGTTGGGGGGCTACACCTTC.

This clone appeared a few times. V usage is TRBV28 and J usage is TRBJ1-1; no reliable D call. Germline V gene data show CDR1 as MDHEN and CDR2 as SYDVKM. V was trimmed by 3 bases and J by 11 bases, leaving 13 bases between them. CDR3 length: 12 amino acids. CDR3 sequence (DNA): TGTGCCAGCAGTTTGTTGGGGAACCCGGCTTTCTTT. Translating it yields CASSLLGNPAFF.

The chain uses TRBV7-2 and TRBJ2-7, with D perhaps TRBD1 (6 bases). The CDR3 loop spans 15 amino acids. The germline V gene has CDR1 SGHTA and CDR2 FQGNSA. V gave up 5 bases and J gave up 6 bases, with 20 bases separating them. The CDR3 coding sequence is TGTGCCAGCAGCCCAAGACAGGCCGGAGCTTCCGAGCAGTACTTC. Amino acids: CASSPRQAGASEQYF.

This clone was observed once. The rearrangement links TRBV4-1 to TRBJ2-3; D is ambiguous. The CDR3 runs to 12 residues. From germline, CDR1 is MGHRA and CDR2 YSYEKL. V was trimmed by 3 bases and J by 6 bases, leaving 7 bases between them. CDR3 nucleotides: TGCGCCAGCAGCCACCTTATGGATACGCAGTATTTT. Translated, it gives CASSHLMDTQYF.

This clone occurred a few times. The chain employs TRBV2 and TRBJ1-1; 7 positions agree with TRBD1. CDR1 SNHLY and CDR2 FYNNEI come from the germline V gene. The CDR3 spans 13 residues. The J segment lost 1 base and the V segment lost 6 bases, leaving 2 bases of the junction unmatched. CDR3: CASSRQGNTEAFF. CDR3 nucleotides: TGTGCCAGCAGCCGACAGGGGAACACTGAAGCTTTCTTT.

The chain recombines TRBV7-2 with TRBJ2-3; a weak D match, TRBD2 (6 bases). Trimming pared 3 bases from V and 4 bases from J, leaving 17 bases between. The CDR3 is made up of 16 amino acids. Germline V gives CDR1 SGHTA, CDR2 FQGNSA. This CDR3 is CASSFTRRAVADTQYF. The CDR3 DNA follows: TGTGCCAGCAGCTTCACCCGGAGGGCGGTGGCAGATACGCAGTATTTT.

The CDR3 DNA is TGTGCCAGCAGCTTATCTGGGGGAGAGAACACTGAAGCTTTCTTT. Its protein is CASSLSGGENTEAFF. The chain recombines TRBV7-3 with TRBJ1-1, with a weak D call TRBD1 (5 bases). CDR3 length equals 15 residues. Trimming stripped 2 bases from V and 1 base from J, with 11 bases between. The germline V gene encodes CDR1 SGHTA and CDR2 FQGTGA. The full variable domain, in which reference TRBV7-3 and TRBJ1-1 provide the parts outside the CDR3, is GAGVSQTPSNKVTEKGKYVELRCDPISGHTALYWYRQSLGQGPEFLIYFQGTGAADDSGLPNDRFFAVRPEGSVSTLKIQRTERGDSAVYLCASSLSGGENTEAFFGQGTRLTVV.

This clone was counted a single time. This chain links TRBV28 with TRBJ2-3; the D gene is possibly TRBD2 (6 bases). Germline CDR1 MDHEN, CDR2 SYDVKM. V lost 5 bases to trimming and J lost 2 bases, with 20 bases between them. This CDR3 is 17 amino acids long. This CDR3 is CASSIRGIPIHTDTQYF. The CDR3 bases are TGTGCCAGCAGTATCCGGGGGATCCCGATCCACACAGATACGCAGTATTTT. The entire variable domain, with the rest obtained from reference TRBV28 and TRBJ2-3, is as follows: DVKVTQSSRYLVKRTGEKVFLECVQDMDHENMFWYRQDPGLGLRLIYFSYDVKMKEKGDIPEGYSVSREKKERFSLILESASTNQTSMYLCASSIRGIPIHTDTQYFGPGTRLTVL.

The chain uses TRBV2 and TRBJ1-1; tentative D call: TRBD1 (5 bases). This CDR3 contains 15 residues. The germline CDR1 and CDR2 sequences are SNHLY and FYNNEI. Deletions cut 4 bases from V and 2 bases from J, with 14 bases between. The DNA of the CDR3 is TGTGCCAGCAGTGGTGCTAGGACACCTAACACTGAAGCTTTCTTT. This codes for CASSGARTPNTEAFF.

This clone has a single count. V usage is TRBV7-8 and J usage is TRBJ2-3; 7 bases are a match to TRBD2. There are 15 residues in the CDR3. V lost 5 bases to trimming and J lost 6 bases; unmatched junction nucleotides: 11. Germline values: CDR1 SGHVS, CDR2 FQNEAQ. The DNA for the CDR3 is TGTGCCAGCAGCACCGGAGGCGGGGAGGGGGATACGCAGTATTTT. Translated: CASSTGGGEGDTQYF.

The chain links TRBV28 to TRBJ1-1; possibly TRBD1 for D (6 bases). V was cut by 5 bases and J by 2 bases, with 12 bases left in between. The CDR3 covers 14 residues. Germline V gene lookup returns CDR1 MDHEN and CDR2 SYDVKM. The CDR3: CASSPGHSNTEAFF. The CDR3 DNA sequence: TGTGCCAGCAGTCCGGGACACTCAAACACTGAAGCTTTCTTT. Full variable domain (remainder filled in from reference TRBV28 and TRBJ1-1): DVKVTQSSRYLVKRTGEKVFLECVQDMDHENMFWYRQDPGLGLRLIYFSYDVKMKEKGDIPEGYSVSREKKERFSLILESASTNQTSMYLCASSPGHSNTEAFFGQGTRLTVV.

The V gene is TRBV5-5, the J gene TRBJ1-1; D is perhaps TRBD1 (6 bases). Germline V lookup: CDR1 SGHKS, CDR2 YYEKEE (reference sequence). This CDR3 spans 15 amino acids. Trimming cost V 0 bases and J 1 base, with 10 bases left between them. The CDR3 coding sequence is TGTGCCAGCAGCTTGGAAAGGGGGTCGAACACTGAAGCTTTCTTT. It codes for CASSLERGSNTEAFF.

This clone appeared once. The gene calls are TRBV30 and TRBJ1-2; 9 bases are shared with TRBD1. V lost 3 bases and J lost 4; bases outside the gene matches: 3. Germline CDR1 GTSNPN, CDR2 SVGIG (reference sequence). This CDR3 has 13 residues. The CDR3 region is CAWRGTGTYGYTF. The CDR3 nucleotides read TGTGCCTGGAGAGGGACAGGGACCTATGGCTACACCTTC.